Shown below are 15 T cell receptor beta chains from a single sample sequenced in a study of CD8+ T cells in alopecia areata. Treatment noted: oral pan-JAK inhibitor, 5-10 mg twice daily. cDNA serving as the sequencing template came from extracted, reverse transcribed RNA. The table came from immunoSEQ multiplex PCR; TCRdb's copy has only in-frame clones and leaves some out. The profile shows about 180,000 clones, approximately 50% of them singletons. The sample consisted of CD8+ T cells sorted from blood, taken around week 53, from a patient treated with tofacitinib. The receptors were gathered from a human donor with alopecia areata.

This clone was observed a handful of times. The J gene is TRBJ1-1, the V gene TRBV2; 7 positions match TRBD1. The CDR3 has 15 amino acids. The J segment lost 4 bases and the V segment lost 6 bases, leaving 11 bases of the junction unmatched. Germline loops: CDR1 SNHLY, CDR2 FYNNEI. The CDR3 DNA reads TGTGCCAGCAGAACGGACAGGCCTCCTGGCACTGAAGCTTTCTTT. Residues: CASRTDRPPGTEAFF.

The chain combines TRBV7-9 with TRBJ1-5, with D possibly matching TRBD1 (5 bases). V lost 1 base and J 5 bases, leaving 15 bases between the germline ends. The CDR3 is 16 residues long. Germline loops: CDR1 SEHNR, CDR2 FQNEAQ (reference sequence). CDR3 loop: CASSLERGSGDQPQHF. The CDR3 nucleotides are TGTGCCAGCAGCTTAGAAAGGGGAAGCGGAGATCAGCCCCAGCATTTT.

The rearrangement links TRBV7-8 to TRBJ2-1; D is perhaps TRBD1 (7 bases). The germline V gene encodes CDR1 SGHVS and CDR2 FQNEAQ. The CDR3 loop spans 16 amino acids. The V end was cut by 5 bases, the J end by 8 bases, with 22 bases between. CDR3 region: CASSQGGLIPDHEQFF. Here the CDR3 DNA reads TGTGCCAGCAGCCAGGGGGGACTGATACCCGACCATGAGCAGTTCTTC. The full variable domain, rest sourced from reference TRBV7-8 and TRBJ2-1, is GAGVSQSPRYKVAKRGQDVALRCDPISGHVSLFWYQQALGQGPEFLTYFQNEAQLDKSGLPSDRFFAERPEGSVSTLKIQRTQQEDSAVYLCASSQGGLIPDHEQFFGPGTRLTVL.

CDR3 residues: CASSYSEGQTEAFF. Here the CDR3 DNA reads TGTGCCAGCAGTTACTCGGAGGGGCAAACTGAAGCTTTCTTT. The chain links TRBV6-6 to TRBJ1-1; perhaps TRBD1 as D (5 bases). The CDR3 is made up of 14 amino acids. Germline CDR1 is MNHNY and CDR2 is SVGAGI (reference sequence). Trimming removed 0 bases at V and 5 bases at J, with 10 bases between.

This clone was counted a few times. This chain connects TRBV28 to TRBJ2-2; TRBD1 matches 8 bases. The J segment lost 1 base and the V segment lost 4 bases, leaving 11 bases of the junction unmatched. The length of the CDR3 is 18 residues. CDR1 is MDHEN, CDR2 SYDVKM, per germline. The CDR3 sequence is CASSSALRTGKNTGELFF. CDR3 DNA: TGTGCCAGCAGTTCGGCTCTGAGGACAGGGAAGAACACCGGGGAGCTGTTTTTT.

The CDR3 DNA sequence: TGTGCCAGCAGTTTATCTTGGAACACTGAAGCTTTCTTT. Protein: CASSLSWNTEAFF. J is TRBJ1-1 and V is TRBV27; no clear D. The CDR3 covers 13 residues. The V gene's germline CDR1 is MNHEY and CDR2 SMNVEV (reference sequence). With 0 bases removed from V and 1 base from J, the gap between germline ends came to 3 bases.

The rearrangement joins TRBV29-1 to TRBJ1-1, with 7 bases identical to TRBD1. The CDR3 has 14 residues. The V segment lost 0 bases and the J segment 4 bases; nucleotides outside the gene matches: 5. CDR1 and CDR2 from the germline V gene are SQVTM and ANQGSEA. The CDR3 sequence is CSVEEEGAGTEAFF. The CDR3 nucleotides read TGCAGCGTTGAAGAAGAGGGGGCGGGCACTGAAGCTTTCTTT.

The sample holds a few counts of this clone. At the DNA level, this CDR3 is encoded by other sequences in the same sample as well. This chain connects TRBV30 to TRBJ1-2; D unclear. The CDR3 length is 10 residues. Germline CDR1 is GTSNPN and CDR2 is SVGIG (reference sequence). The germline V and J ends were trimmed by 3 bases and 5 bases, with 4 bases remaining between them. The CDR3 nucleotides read TGTGCCTGGAGCGGATATGGCTACACCTTC. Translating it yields CAWSGYGYTF.

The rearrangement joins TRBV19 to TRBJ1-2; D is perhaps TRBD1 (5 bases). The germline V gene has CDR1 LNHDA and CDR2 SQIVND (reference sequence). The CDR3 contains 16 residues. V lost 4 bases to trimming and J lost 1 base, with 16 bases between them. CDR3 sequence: CASSTLRARDNYGYTF. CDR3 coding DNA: TGTGCCAGTAGTACTCTCCGAGCCAGGGATAACTATGGCTACACCTTC.

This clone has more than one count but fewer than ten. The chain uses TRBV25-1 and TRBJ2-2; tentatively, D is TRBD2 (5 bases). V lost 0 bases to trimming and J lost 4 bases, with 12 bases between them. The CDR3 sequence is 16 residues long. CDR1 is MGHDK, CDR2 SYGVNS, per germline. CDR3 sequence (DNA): TGTGCCAGCAGTGAATATGAGTTACTAGGCACCGGGGAGCTGTTTTTT. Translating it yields CASSEYELLGTGELFF.

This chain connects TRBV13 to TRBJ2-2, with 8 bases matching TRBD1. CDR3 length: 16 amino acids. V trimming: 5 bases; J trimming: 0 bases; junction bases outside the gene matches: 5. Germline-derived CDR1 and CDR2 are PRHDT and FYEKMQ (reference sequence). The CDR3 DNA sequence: TGTGCCAGCAGCCGCGAGGACAGGGCGAACACCGGGGAGCTGTTTTTT. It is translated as CASSREDRANTGELFF. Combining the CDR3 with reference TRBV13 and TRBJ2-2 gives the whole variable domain AAGVIQSPRHLIKEKRETATLKCYPIPRHDTVYWYQQGPGQDPQFLISFYEKMQSDKGSIPDRFSAQQFSDYHSELNMSSLELGDSALYFCASSREDRANTGELFFGEGSRLTVL.

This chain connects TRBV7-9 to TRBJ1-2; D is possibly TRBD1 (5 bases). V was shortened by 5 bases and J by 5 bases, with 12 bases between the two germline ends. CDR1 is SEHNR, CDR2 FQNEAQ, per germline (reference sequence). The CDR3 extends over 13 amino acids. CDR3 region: CASSPDTLYGYTF. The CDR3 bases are TGTGCCAGCAGCCCGGACACCTTATATGGCTACACCTTC. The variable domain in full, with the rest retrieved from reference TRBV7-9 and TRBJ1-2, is DTGVSQNPRHKITKRGQNVTFRCDPISEHNRLYWYRQTLGQGPEFLTYFQNEAQLEKSRLLSDRFSAERPKGSFSTLEIQRTEQGDSAMYLCASSPDTLYGYTFGSGTRLTVV.

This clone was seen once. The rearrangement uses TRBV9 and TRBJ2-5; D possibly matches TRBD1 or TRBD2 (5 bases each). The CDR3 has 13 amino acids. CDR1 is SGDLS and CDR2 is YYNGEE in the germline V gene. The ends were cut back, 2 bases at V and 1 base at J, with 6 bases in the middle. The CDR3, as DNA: TGTGCCAGCAGCGTGGGACCCCAAGAGACCCAGTACTTC. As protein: CASSVGPQETQYF.

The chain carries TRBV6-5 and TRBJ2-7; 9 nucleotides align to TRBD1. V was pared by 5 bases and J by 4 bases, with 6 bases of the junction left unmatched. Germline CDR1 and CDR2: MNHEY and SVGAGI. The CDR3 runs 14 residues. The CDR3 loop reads CASSPQGAGYEQYF. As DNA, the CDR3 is TGTGCCAGCAGTCCACAGGGGGCTGGATACGAGCAGTACTTC.

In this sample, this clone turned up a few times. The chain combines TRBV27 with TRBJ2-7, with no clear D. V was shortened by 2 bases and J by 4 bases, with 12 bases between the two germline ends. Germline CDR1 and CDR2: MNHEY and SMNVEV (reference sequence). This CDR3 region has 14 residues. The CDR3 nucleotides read TGTGCCAGCAGTTTACGGCAGGCATCGTACGAGCAGTACTTC. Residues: CASSLRQASYEQYF.